This T cell receptor beta chain was found in a study of control samples from healthy donors and cancer patients. This CDR3 comprises 17 residues. V lost 5 bases, J lost 0 bases, and 14 bases lay in between. Germline V lookup: CDR1 LNHNV, CDR2 YYDKDF (reference sequence). This clone occurred once. Method: immunoSEQ multiplex PCR; TCRdb's copy keeps in-frame clones and lacks some. Of tens of thousands of clones in the sample, around 87% are singletons; the top ten hold under 3%. The clonotype was recovered from a woman between 45 and 65 years old with head and neck cancer. The sample was PBMCs. The rearrangement joins TRBV15 to TRBJ1-6; D is undetermined. The CDR3 spells CATSLGGRNSYNSPLHF. CDR3 sequence (DNA): TGTGCCACCAGCTTGGGAGGGAGGAACTCCTATAATTCACCCCTCCACTTT.